The 25 T cell receptor beta chains below come from one sample, sequenced in a study of blood T cell repertoires in COVID-19. Clones were read by immunoSEQ multiplex PCR, and TCRdb kept only the in-frame ones, dropping some. The sample carries approximately 33,000 clones, roughly 90% recorded once. The specimen sequenced was peripheral blood. These receptor sequences come from a man between 60 and 75 years old with COVID-19, enrolled during active disease.

The chain recombines TRBV5-6 with TRBJ2-7; D perhaps matches TRBD2 (5 bases). V lost 4 bases and J lost 3, with 14 bases in between. This CDR3 is built from 14 residues. Germline-derived CDR1 and CDR2 are SGHDT and YYEEEE. The CDR3 loop reads CASSPLGKGYEQYF. CDR3 nucleotide sequence: TGTGCCAGCAGCCCACTAGGGAAGGGCTACGAGCAGTACTTC.

The sample holds one count of this clone. The chain employs TRBV19 and TRBJ1-1, with TRBD1 matching 8 bases. CDR1 is LNHDA and CDR2 is SQIVND in the germline V gene (reference sequence). This CDR3 is 15 amino acids long. Losses at the gene ends were 10 bases for V and 1 base for J; bases not matched to a gene: 11. The CDR3 reads CATTGGSFWNTEAFF. The CDR3 DNA sequence: TGTGCCACTACAGGGGGATCTTTTTGGAACACTGAAGCTTTCTTT. The full variable domain, completed using reference TRBV19 and TRBJ1-1, is DGGITQSPKYLFRKEGQNVTLSCEQNLNHDAMYWYRQDPGQGLRLIYYSQIVNDFQKGDIAEGYSVSREKKESFPLTVTSAQKNPTAFYLCATTGGSFWNTEAFFGQGTRLTVV.

V gene TRBV27 combines with J gene TRBJ1-1; D is possibly TRBD1 (6 bases). The CDR3 spans 13 residues. V shed 6 bases and J shed 5 bases, with 13 bases lying between them. Looked up from germline, CDR1 is MNHEY and CDR2 is SMNVEV (reference sequence). The CDR3 is CASSLLRGTEAFF. DNA for the CDR3: TGTGCCAGCAGCCTCCTTAGGGGGACTGAAGCTTTCTTT.

CDR3 DNA: TGTGCCAGCTCGACTAGCGGGATATTCGACGAGCAGTACTTC. Encoded protein: CASSTSGIFDEQYF. The chain has TRBV28 and TRBJ2-7, with 11 bases aligning to TRBD2. In germline, CDR1 is MDHEN, CDR2 SYDVKM. V was pared by 8 bases and J by 5 bases, with 8 bases of the junction left unmatched. The CDR3 covers 14 residues.

The rearrangement uses TRBV27 and TRBJ2-3; 9 nucleotides agree with TRBD2. This CDR3 is 19 amino acids long. Germline V gene lookup returns CDR1 MNHEY and CDR2 SMNVEV (reference sequence). J lost 3 bases, V lost 3 bases, and 16 bases had no gene match. As DNA, the CDR3 is TGTGCCAGCAGTTTCGACTCAGACTTTAGCGGGAGCATTACAGATACGCAGTATTTT. Its protein is CASSFDSDFSGSITDTQYF.

V and J are TRBV19 and TRBJ1-2; 10 nucleotides line up with TRBD1. Per germline, CDR1 LNHDA and CDR2 SQIVND (reference sequence). The V segment lost 4 bases and the J segment 4 bases; nucleotides outside the gene matches: 3. The CDR3 is 14 residues long. The CDR3 loop is CASSTDRGVYGYTF. The CDR3 coding sequence is TGTGCCAGTAGTACGGACAGGGGGGTCTATGGCTACACCTTC.

The chain couples TRBV2 to TRBJ1-3; D uncertain. Germline values: CDR1 SNHLY, CDR2 FYNNEI. Between the trimmed V and J ends, which lost 3 bases and 1 base, there was a span of 7 bases. The CDR3 has 14 residues. DNA for the CDR3: TGTGCCAGCAGTGACAGGTCGTCTGGAAACACCATATATTTT. Amino acids: CASSDRSSGNTIYF.

The chain couples TRBV30 to TRBJ1-3, with D possibly being TRBD1 (6 bases). The V and J ends lost 4 bases and 0 bases respectively, with 19 bases between them. The length of the CDR3 is 17 residues. Germline CDR1 is GTSNPN and CDR2 is SVGIG (reference sequence). The CDR3 loop is CAWNWDTRTDSGNTIYF. CDR3 bases: TGTGCCTGGAACTGGGACACACGAACTGACTCTGGAAACACCATATATTTT.

The V and J genes are TRBV5-1 and TRBJ1-2, with 9 bases identical to TRBD1. V gave up 1 base and J gave up 5 bases; unmatched junction bases: 3. The CDR3 is made up of 14 amino acids. Germline assignment: CDR1 SGHRS and CDR2 YFSETQ. CDR3 amino acids: CASSLRQGGYGYTF. CDR3 DNA sequence: TGCGCCAGCAGCTTGAGACAGGGGGGATATGGCTACACCTTC. Using reference TRBV5-1 and TRBJ1-2 for the parts outside the CDR3, the full variable domain is KAGVTQTPRYLIKTRGQQVTLSCSPISGHRSVSWYQQTPGQGLQFLFEYFSETQRNKGNFPGRFSGRQFSNSRSEMNVSTLELGDSALYLCASSLRQGGYGYTFGSGTRLTVV.

The J gene is TRBJ2-7, the V gene TRBV2; 8 bases are a match to TRBD1. The CDR3 totals 13 residues. The V gene's germline CDR1 is SNHLY and CDR2 FYNNEI. The trim removed 5 bases at V and 6 bases at J, leaving 6 bases unmatched. The CDR3: CASSTGQGIEQYF. CDR3 coding DNA: TGTGCCAGCAGTACAGGACAGGGAATCGAGCAGTACTTC. Variable domain in full (rest from reference TRBV2 and TRBJ2-7): EPEVTQTPSHQVTQMGQEVILRCVPISNHLYFYWYRQILGQKVEFLVSFYNNEISEKSEIFDDQFSVERPDGSNFTLKIRSTKLEDSAMYFCASSTGQGIEQYFGPGTRLTVT.

A single count supports this clone. J is TRBJ2-5 and V is TRBV10-2, with D hard to call. The germline gives CDR1 WSHSY, CDR2 SAAADI. The CDR3 runs 14 residues. Between the trimmed V and J ends, which lost 3 bases and 5 bases, there was a span of 13 bases. The CDR3 sequence is CASSDQLREETQYF. CDR3 bases: TGCGCCAGCAGTGACCAACTCCGAGAGGAGACCCAGTACTTC.

The V call is TRBV7-9, the J call TRBJ2-7; weak D call: TRBD1 (6 bases). V was clipped by 7 bases and J by 6 bases, with 19 bases between them. The CDR3 sequence is 14 residues long. Germline assignment: CDR1 SEHNR and CDR2 FQNEAQ (reference sequence). The CDR3 is CASMDPGHPSEQYF. DNA of the CDR3: TGTGCCAGCATGGATCCGGGACACCCCTCCGAGCAGTACTTC.

The J gene is TRBJ1-2, the V gene TRBV2; 10 nucleotides agree with TRBD1. The germline CDR1 and CDR2 sequences are SNHLY and FYNNEI. Unmatched junction bases numbered 8, after V lost 8 bases and J lost 2 bases. This CDR3 comprises 15 residues. CDR3 in amino acids: CASAADRGLNYGYTF. CDR3 sequence (DNA): TGTGCCAGCGCGGCCGACAGGGGGCTGAACTATGGCTACACCTTC.

V usage is TRBV4-3 and J usage is TRBJ2-1; 7 bases align to TRBD2. With 2 bases clipped from V and 2 bases from J, the junction kept 3 bases outside the gene matches. Germline lookup yields CDR1 LGHNA and CDR2 YSLEER. The CDR3 sequence is 15 residues long. This chain's CDR3 is CASSQLAAPYNEQFF. CDR3 nucleotides: TGCGCCAGCAGCCAACTAGCGGCACCCTACAATGAGCAGTTCTTC.

The rearrangement joins TRBV4-3 to TRBJ1-3; 7 bases are a match to TRBD1. CDR3 length: 15 amino acids. Germline CDR1 LGHNA, CDR2 YSLEER. Unmatched junction bases numbered 6, after V lost 3 bases and J lost 4 bases. The CDR3: CASSQAGTVGNTIYF. In DNA form, the CDR3 reads TGCGCCAGCAGCCAGGCCGGGACAGTCGGAAACACCATATATTTT.

The chain joins TRBV12-3 or TRBV12-4 to TRBJ2-7, with a possible D match to TRBD2 (5 bases). V was clipped by 8 bases and J by 4 bases, with 12 bases between them. CDR3 length equals 12 residues. CDR3 in amino acids: CASGNPGYEQYF. The DNA for the CDR3 is TGTGCCAGCGGGAATCCGGGGTACGAGCAGTACTTC.

The chain has TRBV11-3 and TRBJ1-1; no definite D call. The CDR3 has 13 residues. V was pared by 0 bases and J by 3 bases, with 5 bases between. The germline gives CDR1 SGHNT, CDR2 YENEEA. The DNA of the CDR3 is TGTGCCAGCAGCTTAGAATATGACACTGAAGCTTTCTTT. Translating gives CASSLEYDTEAFF.

The chain is built from TRBV7-9 and TRBJ1-1, with TRBD1 as a possible D gene (5 bases). Germline V gives CDR1 SEHNR, CDR2 FQNEAQ (reference sequence). Trimming removed 5 bases at V and 4 bases at J, with 11 bases between. The CDR3 length is 13 residues. CDR3: CASSTRVFTEAFF. DNA for the CDR3: TGTGCCAGCAGCACCAGGGTTTTCACTGAAGCTTTCTTT. The variable domain in full, with the rest retrieved from reference TRBV7-9 and TRBJ1-1, is DTGVSQNPRHKITKRGQNVTFRCDPISEHNRLYWYRQTLGQGPEFLTYFQNEAQLEKSRLLSDRFSAERPKGSFSTLEIQRTEQGDSAMYLCASSTRVFTEAFFGQGTRLTVV.

V is TRBV12-3 or TRBV12-4 and J is TRBJ1-2, with TRBD1 matching 8 bases. The CDR3 extends over 12 amino acids. V gave up 6 bases and J gave up 8 bases; unmatched junction bases: 5. This chain's CDR3 is CASRSGGWGYTF. In nucleotides, the CDR3 is TGTGCCAGCAGGTCAGGGGGCTGGGGCTACACCTTC.

The V and J genes are TRBV5-4 and TRBJ2-3; 11 nucleotides match TRBD2. The CDR3 totals 18 residues. V shed 1 base, J shed 5 bases, and the junction held 12 bases outside the gene matches. Per germline, CDR1 SGHNT and CDR2 YYREEE (reference sequence). CDR3 DNA: TGTGCCAGCAGCTTGCCTTTAGCGGGAGGGCTTGGTGGAGATACGCAGTATTTT. It codes for CASSLPLAGGLGGDTQYF.

The J gene is TRBJ2-2, the V gene TRBV4-1; 7 bases align to TRBD2. V was pared by 0 bases and J by 6 bases, with 13 bases of the junction left unmatched. In germline, CDR1 is MGHRA, CDR2 YSYEKL. CDR3 length: 18 residues. The CDR3, as DNA: TGCGCCAGCAGCCAAGATCGCTGGGATAGCGGGCCCGCCGGGGAGCTGTTTTTT. Amino acids: CASSQDRWDSGPAGELFF.

This clone was counted a few times. V and J are TRBV25-1 and TRBJ1-4; a weak D match, TRBD1 (5 bases). Germline V gene sequence: CDR1 MGHDK, CDR2 SYGVNS. V lost 8 bases and J lost 8, with 18 bases in between. The CDR3 extends over 14 amino acids. The CDR3 is CASGNRDGLEKLFF. Written as DNA, the CDR3 is TGTGCCAGCGGCAACCGGGACGGACTAGAAAAACTGTTTTTT. Filled out from reference TRBV25-1 and TRBJ1-4, the complete variable domain reads EADIYQTPRYLVIGTGKKITLECSQTMGHDKMYWYQQDPGMELHLIHYSYGVNSTEKGDLSSESTVSRIRTEHFPLTLESARPSHTSQYLCASGNRDGLEKLFFGSGTQLSVL.

The chain links TRBV7-3 to TRBJ2-2; the match to TRBD2 covers 8 bases. The CDR3 is made up of 15 amino acids. CDR1 and CDR2 from the germline V gene are SGHTA and FQGTGA. The V and J ends lost 2 bases and 6 bases, in that order; junction bases with no gene match: 5. The CDR3 nucleotides read TGTGCCAGCAGCTTAGGTAGCGGGATCCCCGGGGAGCTGTTTTTT. Translated, it gives CASSLGSGIPGELFF.

The V call is TRBV29-1, the J call TRBJ1-5; no clear D. The CDR3 covers 14 residues. Germline-derived CDR1 and CDR2 are SQVTM and ANQGSEA. V was clipped by 2 bases and J by 4 bases, with 12 bases between them. The CDR3 DNA follows: TGCAGCGTTGAAAGGCGGGGAGGAAATCAGCCCCAGCATTTT. It is translated as CSVERRGGNQPQHF.

The chain is built from TRBV14 and TRBJ2-5, with 15 bases that match TRBD2. Unmatched junction bases numbered 26, after V lost 1 base and J lost 5 bases. The CDR3 has 24 residues. CDR1 SGHDN and CDR2 FVKESK come from the germline V gene. The CDR3 is CASSQVDKRTDLWTSGRAAETQYF. The DNA for the CDR3 is TGTGCCAGCAGCCAAGTGGATAAGCGGACGGACCTTTGGACTAGCGGGAGGGCGGCGGAGACCCAGTACTTC.